The 20 T cell receptor beta chains below come from one sample, sequenced in a study of cytomegalovirus exposure and HLA in healthy donors (dated by TCRdb to about 2017). Receptor amplification or capture employed the immunoSEQ multiplex PCR assay. The multiplex PCR relied on a mix of 60 forward primers for TCR Vbeta segments and 13 reverse primers for TCR Jbeta segments. Entries here come from immuneACCESS through TCRdb and include only in-frame sequences with V and J called. Some clones fail to appear in such tables; in the studies checked, an unresolved V gene covers under half of the shortfall, and the cause of the remainder is unknown. This sample holds over 100,000 clones; around 9.1% were observed only once. The top ten clones comprise over 4.5% of the sample. The sequenced material came from PBMCs. The receptor set was obtained from a man aged 40-50 years in good health and CMV-seropositive.

The V call is TRBV4-3, the J call TRBJ2-1, with D possibly being TRBD1 (8 bases). Germline CDR1 is LGHNA and CDR2 is YSLEER. The CDR3 extends over 16 amino acids. Trimming cost V 3 bases and J 4 bases, with 16 bases left between them. The CDR3 DNA reads as TGCGCCAGCAGCCAGGGAACAGGGGGGGGGTACAATGAGCAGTTCTTC. It yields the protein CASSQGTGGGYNEQFF.

In its sample, this clone was seen a few times. The chain has TRBV27 and TRBJ2-7; TRBD1 is a possible D gene (6 bases). V shed 5 bases and J shed 6 bases, with 20 bases lying between them. This CDR3 is 15 amino acids long. Germline CDR1 MNHEY, CDR2 SMNVEV (reference sequence). CDR3 nucleotide sequence: TGTGCCAGCAGTCCAGGGGCAGTCTCGGTGCGCGAGCAGTACTTC. Residues: CASSPGAVSVREQYF.

This clone was counted only a few times. The chain has TRBV28 and TRBJ2-7, with 12 bases that match TRBD2. Germline V gene lookup returns CDR1 MDHEN and CDR2 SYDVKM. The CDR3 sequence is 16 residues long. V lost 3 bases to trimming and J lost 6 bases; unmatched junction nucleotides: 9. Here the CDR3 DNA reads TGTGCCAGCAGTTTCCCCCCTAGCGGGAGGGTGCTCGAGCAGTACTTC. Its protein product is CASSFPPSGRVLEQYF.

A few counts support this clone. The rearrangement joins TRBV6-5 to TRBJ1-2; possible D gene TRBD1, 6 bases. V dropped 5 bases and J dropped 5 bases, with 12 bases sitting between them. The germline V gene encodes CDR1 MNHEY and CDR2 SVGAGI. The CDR3 has 13 residues. CDR3 nucleotide sequence: TGTGCCAGCAGTGAAGGGGGTGGGTATGGCTACACCTTC. This sequence encodes CASSEGGGYGYTF.

This clone was seen a few times. V and J are TRBV18 and TRBJ1-5; D not certain. Germline V gene lookup returns CDR1 KGHSH and CDR2 LQKENI. CDR3 length: 18 amino acids. V lost 3 bases to trimming and J lost 1 base, with 19 bases between them. CDR3 sequence reads: CASSPNGGLFKSNQPQHF. CDR3 nucleotide sequence: TGTGCCAGCTCACCCAACGGAGGCCTCTTCAAGAGCAATCAGCCCCAGCATTTT.

As regards this clone: An end of the junction does not agree with germline; a read error may underlie this. This sequence joins TRBV2 and TRBJ1-5, with a weak D call TRBD1 (6 bases). The germline gives CDR1 SNHLY, CDR2 FYNNEI. This CDR3 is built from 13 residues. The CDR3 loop is CARSEDQGQHQHF. CDR3 DNA sequence: TGTGCCAGAAGCGAGGATCAGGGGCAGCACCAGCATTTT. Combining the CDR3 with reference TRBV2 and TRBJ1-5 gives the whole variable domain EPEVTQTPSHQVTQMGQEVILRCVPISNHLYFYWYRQILGQKVEFLVSFYNNEISEKSEIFDDQFSVERPDGSNFTLKIRSTKLEDSAMYFCARSEDQGQHQHFGDGTRLSIL.

The sample holds a few counts of this clone. V is TRBV5-6 and J is TRBJ2-7; a weak D match, TRBD1 (5 bases). Germline V gene sequence: CDR1 SGHDT, CDR2 YYEEEE. The CDR3 spans 15 residues. V was shortened by 0 bases and J by 1 base, with 11 bases between the two germline ends. The chain's CDR3 is CASSLAGFVSYEQYF. CDR3 DNA sequence: TGTGCCAGCAGCTTGGCAGGGTTCGTGTCCTACGAGCAGTACTTC.

The sample holds a few counts of this clone. The chain carries TRBV4-2 and TRBJ2-1; 8 bases match TRBD2. CDR3 length: 17 residues. Germline CDR1 is LGHNA and CDR2 is YNFKEQ. V lost 1 base, J lost 5 bases, and 10 bases stayed unmatched. The CDR3 DNA reads as TGTGCCAGCAGCCAAGTTTCGAGCGGGAGAGCGGACAATGAGCAGTTCTTC. This translates into CASSQVSSGRADNEQFF.

The CDR3 nucleotides read TGTGCCACCAGAGAAATCGGACTAGCGGAATACAATGAGCAGTTCTTC. It yields the protein CATREIGLAEYNEQFF. The chain uses TRBV15 and TRBJ2-1; 10 nucleotides match TRBD2. CDR1 is LNHNV and CDR2 is YYDKDF in the germline V gene (reference sequence). This CDR3 comprises 16 residues. Losses at the gene ends were 6 bases for V and 4 bases for J; bases not matched to a gene: 9.

This clone was counted between two and nine times. The V and J genes are TRBV5-1 and TRBJ2-1, with TRBD1 matching over 7 bases. The CDR3 extends over 14 amino acids. Germline V gene data show CDR1 as SGHRS and CDR2 as YFSETQ. V lost 4 bases, J lost 1 base, and 2 bases stayed unmatched. CDR3 loop: CASSPTGSYNEQFF. CDR3 nucleotides: TGCGCCAGCAGCCCGACAGGGTCCTACAATGAGCAGTTCTTC.

The chain employs TRBV6-5 and TRBJ2-1; D not resolved. Germline CDR1 MNHEY, CDR2 SVGAGI. The V and J ends lost 4 bases and 7 bases respectively, with 5 bases between them. The CDR3 runs 11 residues. The CDR3 sequence is CASSSTNEQFF. The CDR3 region has the DNA TGTGCCAGCAGTTCGACAAATGAGCAGTTCTTC.

The chain carries TRBV13 and TRBJ2-3, with TRBD2 identical over 12 bases. V gave up 5 bases and J gave up 6 bases; unmatched junction bases: 3. CDR1 is PRHDT and CDR2 is FYEKMQ in the germline V gene (reference sequence). This CDR3 contains 14 residues. The CDR3 sequence: CASSLAGGRDTQYF. CDR3 DNA sequence: TGTGCCAGCAGCCTAGCGGGAGGGAGGGATACGCAGTATTTT.

The rearrangement links TRBV18 to TRBJ1-1, with D possibly TRBD1 on 5 matching bases. Looked up from germline, CDR1 is KGHSH and CDR2 is LQKENI. The CDR3 runs to 17 residues. Trimming pared 6 bases from V and 3 bases from J, leaving 23 bases between. CDR3 bases: TGTGCCAGCTCGCTCCTAGGGGATAGAGGCGGCGACACTGAAGCTTTCTTT. It is translated as CASSLLGDRGGDTEAFF.

This clone was picked up a small number of times. The chain has TRBV5-1 and TRBJ1-4, with D unclear. Trimming removed 0 bases at V and 5 bases at J, with 5 bases between. Germline-derived CDR1 and CDR2 are SGHRS and YFSETQ. The CDR3 is made up of 13 amino acids. The CDR3 nucleotides read TGCGCCAGCAGCTTGGAGAGGAATGAAAAACTGTTTTTT. Protein: CASSLERNEKLFF.

Written as DNA, the CDR3 is TGTGCCAGCAGCTACGGGACAGGGAGAACTAATGAAAAACTGTTTTTT. It specifies CASSYGTGRTNEKLFF. V usage is TRBV7-8 and J usage is TRBJ1-4; the match to TRBD1 covers 9 bases. The J segment lost 1 base and the V segment lost 4 bases, leaving 4 bases of the junction unmatched. The CDR3 spans 16 residues. Per the germline V gene, CDR1 is SGHVS and CDR2 is FQNEAQ.

This clone was counted a few times. The V gene is TRBV18, the J gene TRBJ1-4; D is unresolved. This CDR3 is 14 amino acids long. CDR1 KGHSH and CDR2 LQKENI come from the germline V gene. The V and J ends lost 5 bases and 7 bases respectively, with 14 bases between them. DNA of the CDR3: TGTGCCAGCTCAAAGACTCACTCACGTGAAAAACTGTTTTTT. Encoded protein: CASSKTHSREKLFF.

This clone was found a few times. The rearrangement links TRBV2 to TRBJ2-5; 8 positions match TRBD2. V lost 10 bases, J lost 2 bases, and 12 bases stayed unmatched. There are 15 residues in the CDR3. The germline gives CDR1 SNHLY, CDR2 FYNNEI. This CDR3 reads CATLPKGTRQETQYF. CDR3 sequence (DNA): TGTGCCACGCTTCCAAAAGGGACTAGACAAGAGACCCAGTACTTC.

V usage is TRBV11-2 and J usage is TRBJ1-2, with TRBD1 as a possible D gene (5 bases). Germline loops: CDR1 SGHAT, CDR2 FQNNGV. The V end was cut by 3 bases, the J end by 3 bases, with 8 bases between. This CDR3 has 13 amino acids. The CDR3 coding sequence is TGTGCCAGCAGCTTGGTCAGGGACTATGGCTACACCTTC. Translating gives CASSLVRDYGYTF.

This rearrangement joins TRBV9 to TRBJ1-4; 9 bases are a match to TRBD1. The CDR3 length is 15 residues. Unmatched junction bases numbered 9, after V lost 4 bases and J lost 8 bases. The germline V gene encodes CDR1 SGDLS and CDR2 YYNGEE. This CDR3 reads CASSSPGTGIEKLFF. The CDR3 DNA is TGTGCCAGCAGCTCCCCCGGGACAGGGATCGAAAAACTGTTTTTT.

This clone was found a few times. The rearrangement uses TRBV28 and TRBJ2-5; perhaps TRBD2 as D (6 bases). Germline loops: CDR1 MDHEN, CDR2 SYDVKM. CDR3 length equals 15 residues. V lost 2 bases and J lost 11, with 21 bases in between. The CDR3 is CASSLTRGQPQEQYF. The CDR3 nucleotides are TGTGCCAGCAGTTTAACGCGGGGTCAACCTCAGGAGCAGTACTTC.